This T cell receptor (beta chain) is from a study of T-cell reconstitution after alpha-beta-depleted transplantation in children. The study, taken as a whole, reports: The main origin of T-cell counts and diversity one year after transplant was newly produced T cells. Reportedly, only several hundred clones from non-depleted graft cells drove alpha-beta T-cell counts at about two months. Diversity of TCRbeta at day 60 was high in some patients, arising from surviving recipient T cells and thymic progenitors.

This clonotype appeared a few times. Its antigen is currently unknown. Germline V CDR1 and CDR2: ENHRY, SYGVKD. Unmatched junction bases numbered 5, after V lost 0 bases and J lost 0 bases. The CDR3 covers 18 residues. Unique molecular identifiers were used to barcode this TCRbeta library. TCRdb fed the PCR reads into MiXCR, producing one record per CDR3 protein. Here the sample spans approximately 350,000 distinct CDR3 sequences, 15% to 20% being singletons. Sequenced here: PBMCs, mostly from graft donor cells, sampled 360 days after TCRalphabeta/CD19-depleted stem cell transplant. The chain links TRBV10-3 to TRBJ2-1; 10 nucleotides line up with TRBD2. The sequence derives from a male patient under 10 years old who had a stem cell transplant for acute lymphoblastic leukemia, so the T cells may come from the graft donor. This CDR3 reads CAISESEREGPSYNEQFF. The CDR3 nucleotides read TGTGCCATCAGTGAGTCCGAGCGGGAGGGCCCCTCCTACAATGAGCAGTTCTTC.